These 15 T cell receptor beta chains share one sample of origin, sequenced in a study of T cell repertoires in cytomegalovirus infection. MiXCR, run by TCRdb on the reads, gives a single entry per CDR3 protein. The repertoire holds 630,000 or so distinct CDR3 sequences, 20% to 30% seen once, with less than 9.5% in the top ten. The specimen sequenced was CD8+ T cells from PBMCs. These receptor sequences come from a human donor in good health (CMV status not recorded). Some clones in this sample may be carry-over from other donors' samples.

This clonotype appeared a few times. V usage is TRBV20-1 and J usage is TRBJ2-1; D gene ambiguous. The CDR3 sequence is 11 residues long. The germline V and J ends were trimmed by 2 bases and 10 bases, with 9 bases remaining between them. The germline V gene encodes CDR1 DFQATT and CDR2 SNEGSKA (reference sequence). CDR3 sequence reads: CSARQSREQFF. In DNA form, the CDR3 reads TGCAGTGCTAGACAGAGTCGAGAGCAGTTCTTC.

A few counts support this clonotype. V gene TRBV29-1 combines with J gene TRBJ2-7; D possibly matches TRBD1 or TRBD2 (5 bases each). The length of the CDR3 is 12 residues. Germline CDR1 SQVTM, CDR2 ANQGSEA. Deletions cut 7 bases from V and 3 bases from J, with 13 bases between. The CDR3 reads CSAIGTNYEQYV. The CDR3 coding sequence is TGCAGCGCCATTGGGACCAACTACGAGCAGTACGTC.

This clonotype turned up a few times. The chain couples TRBV7-9 to TRBJ1-1; the D is unclear. Germline assignment: CDR1 SEHNR and CDR2 FQNEAQ (reference sequence). The CDR3 loop spans 14 amino acids. Trimming pared 3 bases from V and 5 bases from J, leaving 13 bases between. Here the CDR3 reads CASSFGQIRTEAFF. In nucleotides, the CDR3 is TGTGCCAGCAGCTTCGGGCAGATACGGACTGAAGCTTTCTTT.

This clonotype showed up just a few times. The chain carries TRBV5-1 and TRBJ2-5; 11 bases agree with TRBD2. This CDR3 contains 16 residues. Losses at the gene ends were 4 bases for V and 2 bases for J; bases not matched to a gene: 7. Germline CDR1 reads SGHRS; CDR2 reads YFSETQ. The CDR3 nucleotides read TGCGCCAGCAGCCAGAGACTAGCGGGGATACAAGAGACCCAGTACTTC. Its protein is CASSQRLAGIQETQYF.

Comment on this clonotype: A much bigger clone sits one base away, suggesting this may be a read error. The chain couples TRBV7-2 to TRBJ1-2; 7 nucleotides match TRBD1. The CDR3 contains 16 residues. After removal of 3 bases from V and 9 bases from J, the junction contained 16 bases not matched to a gene. CDR1 is SGHTA, CDR2 FQGNSA, per germline. The CDR3 DNA reads as TGTACCAGCAGCTTGGACAGGCAACTACGGTTGTGGAGCTACACCTTC. Encoded protein: CTSSLDRQLRLWSYTF.

The chain couples TRBV12-3 or TRBV12-4 to TRBJ2-3; 10 bases match TRBD2. This CDR3 region has 17 residues. Trimming cost V 2 bases and J 3 bases; bases outside gene matches: 8. The CDR3 spells CASSLYPGLAETDTQYF. In nucleotides, the CDR3 is TGTGCCAGCAGTTTATATCCTGGACTAGCGGAGACAGATACGCAGTATTTT.

This clonotype turned up a few times. This sequence joins TRBV24-1 and TRBJ2-7; D possibly corresponds to TRBD2 (5 bases). The germline V gene has CDR1 KGHDR and CDR2 SFDVKD. V was pared by 6 bases and J by 2 bases, with 13 bases between. The CDR3 is 14 amino acids. The CDR3 loop reads CATSPKDCAYEQYV. As DNA, the CDR3 is TGTGCCACCAGTCCCAAGGACTGCGCCTACGAGCAGTACGTC.

The chain has TRBV12-5 and TRBJ1-4, with no clear D. The ends were cut back, 3 bases at V and 4 bases at J, with 15 bases in the middle. The germline V gene has CDR1 LGHNT and CDR2 FRNRAP. The CDR3 consists of 16 residues. CDR3 nucleotides: TGTGCTAGTGGTTTCTCAACCACGGCCGATAATGAAAAACTGTTTTTT. As protein: CASGFSTTADNEKLFF.

This clonotype was detected ten times or more. The J gene is TRBJ2-1, the V gene TRBV7-9; D is unclear. The V end lost 5 bases, the J end lost 0 bases, and 11 bases lay between the germline ends. The germline gives CDR1 SEHNR, CDR2 FQNEAQ (reference sequence). The CDR3 has 15 residues. The chain's CDR3 is CASSRTSPSYNEQFF. DNA for the CDR3: TGTGCCAGCAGCAGAACCAGCCCCTCCTACAATGAGCAGTTCTTC.

This clonotype occurred a few times. This chain links TRBV4-2 with TRBJ1-1; D possibly corresponds to TRBD1 (6 bases). The germline V gene encodes CDR1 LGHNA and CDR2 YNFKEQ. The V and J ends lost 3 bases and 3 bases respectively, with 11 bases between them. There are 14 residues in the CDR3. CDR3: CASSQGAQDTEAFF. CDR3 DNA: TGTGCCAGCAGCCAGGGGGCGCAGGACACTGAAGCTTTCTTT.

Only a few counts were recorded for this clonotype. The J gene is TRBJ2-2, the V gene TRBV7-9, with 7 bases lining up with TRBD2. The junction had 6 bases not matched to a gene; V was cut back by 8 bases and J by 0 bases. Per germline, CDR1 SEHNR and CDR2 FQNEAQ (reference sequence). The CDR3 covers 15 residues. This chain's CDR3 is CASREDNSNTGELFF. The CDR3 DNA follows: TGTGCCAGCCGGGAGGACAACTCGAACACCGGGGAGCTGTTTTTT.

This clonotype was detected only once. The chain uses TRBV2 and TRBJ2-7; no clear D. V lost 0 bases and J lost 1, with 19 bases in between. CDR1 SNHLY and CDR2 FYNNEI come from the germline V gene. This CDR3 contains 18 residues. This chain's CDR3 is CASSEALLEKLGSYEQYV. CDR3 DNA: TGTGCCAGCAGTGAAGCGCTTCTAGAGAAATTGGGTTCCTACGAGCAGTACGTC.

The chain recombines TRBV6-5 with TRBJ1-5, with 7 bases that match TRBD1. Germline V gene sequence: CDR1 MNHEY, CDR2 SVGAGI. The CDR3 loop spans 13 amino acids. With V trimmed by 6 bases and J by 4 bases, 3 bases remained unmatched. The CDR3 sequence: CASRAGQNQPQHF. For the CDR3, the DNA is TGTGCCAGCAGAGCGGGACAGAATCAGCCCCAGCATTTT.

This clonotype showed up many times. This sequence joins TRBV7-8 and TRBJ2-2; possibly TRBD2 for D (6 bases). The CDR3 sequence is 15 residues long. Looked up from germline, CDR1 is SGHVS and CDR2 is FQNEAQ. V was cut by 5 bases and J by 3 bases, with 13 bases left in between. The DNA for the CDR3 is TGTGCCAGCAGCCGCCTGGGACTGTACACCGGGGAGCTGTTTTTT. Amino acids: CASSRLGLYTGELFF.

This clonotype was counted only a few times. The rearrangement links TRBV28 to TRBJ2-1; 12 bases match TRBD1. CDR3 length: 17 residues. Germline trimming cut 3 bases from V and 8 bases from J; bases unmatched to any gene: 11. The germline V gene has CDR1 MDHEN and CDR2 SYDVKM. The CDR3 is CASSFIQGQGARDEQFF. The CDR3 DNA is TGTGCCAGCAGTTTCATACAGGGACAGGGGGCGCGGGATGAGCAGTTCTTC.